The rows below give T cell receptor beta chains drawn from one sample of a study of T cell repertoires in cytomegalovirus infection. TCRdb ran MiXCR on the reads and lists one entry per CDR3 protein. The sample lists roughly 760,000 distinct CDR3 sequences, 35% to 45% seen once, with 2.8% in the top ten. The sample was PBMCs. The receptors originated from a human donor in good health (CMV status not recorded). Some clones in this sample may be carry-over from other donors' samples. Both conserved end residues are part of each CDR3. The D gene is left open where the match is weak. Expanded clones get a size class; other rows say once, few or many, or leave the size out.

.,TRBV12-3/TRBV12-4,TRBJ2-7,TRBD2,TGTGCCAGCAGTTTAAACGGGGGACTAGCGGGAGGGCCGCCCTACGAGCAGTACTTC,CASSLNGGLAGGPPYEQYF
.,TRBV6-2/TRBV6-3,TRBJ1-5,.,TGTGCCAGCAGGAGTCAATATAGCAATCATCCCCAGCATTTT,CASRSQYSNHPQHF
few,TRBV5-4,TRBJ2-1,TRBD1,TGTGCCAGCAGCTTGGGCCGCGACAGGGGGATTTACAATGAGCAGTTCTTC,CASSLGRDRGIYNEQFF
.,TRBV10-3,TRBJ2-7,.,TGTGCCATCAGTGATGGTCTGGACTACGAGCAGTACTTC,CAISDGLDYEQYF
.,TRBV14,TRBJ2-7,.,TGTGCCAGCAGCCAAGACAGGGTTGAGCAGTACTTC,CASSQDRVEQYF
.,TRBV28,TRBJ2-7,TRBD1,TGTGCCAGCAGTTCCCCAGGCGACAGGGCAGGCTACGAGCAGTACTTC,CASSSPGDRAGYEQYF
.,TRBV7-9,TRBJ1-2,.,TGTGCCAGCAGCCAGCGGGCGGAAGGCTACACCTTC,CASSQRAEGYTF
few,TRBV20-1,TRBJ1-6,.,TGCAGTGCGCTAAGGACGGAGTTTAATTCACCCCTCCACTTT,CSALRTEFNSPLHF
many,TRBV7-2,TRBJ2-1,TRBD2,TGTGCCAGCAGCTTACCGAGCGGGAGGGCGCTCTACAATGAGCAGTTCTTC,CASSLPSGRALYNEQFF
.,TRBV12-3/TRBV12-4,TRBJ1-4,TRBD1,TGTGCCAGCAGGCCGGGACAGGGATATGAAAAACTGTTTTTT,CASRPGQGYEKLFF
.,TRBV7-9,TRBJ1-1,.,TGTGCCAGCAGCTTCCCTCGAGACAGGAGGGATACTGAAGCTTTCTTT,CASSFPRDRRDTEAFF
few,TRBV7-2,TRBJ2-5,TRBD1,TGTGCCAGCAGCTGGGGACAGCACCAAGAGACCCAGTACTTC,CASSWGQHQETQYF
.,TRBV11-2,TRBJ2-3,TRBD2,TGTGCCAGCAGCTTAGACAGGGTGGGAGGGCCTGAAGATACGCAGTCTTTT,CASSLDRVGGPEDTQSF
.,TRBV24-1,TRBJ2-2,TRBD1,TGTGCCACCAGTACCGACAGGGGGCTCACCGGGGAGCTGTTTTTT,CATSTDRGLTGELFF
few,TRBV29-1,TRBJ1-2,TRBD1,TGCAGCGTTGAAGATCTTCAGGTCAGGGGGAGAGGCTACACCTTC,CSVEDLQVRGRGYTF
few,TRBV11-2,TRBJ2-3,.,TGTGCCAGCAGCTCTCCGATGCTGTCGAGCTACACAGATACGCAGTATTTT,CASSSPMLSSYTDTQYF
.,TRBV12-3/TRBV12-4,TRBJ2-2,.,TGTGCCAGCAGTCCCCTGGTTGGGGGGGGCGGTACCGGGGAGCTGTTTTTT,CASSPLVGGGGTGELFF
.,TRBV19,TRBJ2-1,.,TGTGCCAGTAGTATAGTGCGGTACAATGAGCAGTTCTTC,CASSIVRYNEQFF
.,TRBV29-1,TRBJ1-5,.,TGCAGCGTTGCTATTAATAGCAATCAGCCCCAGCATTTT,CSVAINSNQPQHF
.,TRBV5-1,TRBJ2-3,.,TGCGCCAGCAGCCCGGAACAGTATACGCAGTATTTT,CASSPEQYTQYF
few,TRBV7-9,TRBJ1-1,.,TGTGCCAGCAGCTTAAATCAGGTGAACACTGAAGCTTTCTTT,CASSLNQVNTEAFF
few,TRBV12-3/TRBV12-4,TRBJ2-3,.,TGTGCCAGCAGTTTAGCGTCCGCTGCAGTGCGAGGGAGCACAGATACGCAGTATTTT,CASSLASAAVRGSTDTQYF
.,TRBV29-1,TRBJ1-1,.,TGCAGCGTTGGCCTCAACAGGGAACAGAACACTGAAGCTTTCTTT,CSVGLNREQNTEAFF
many,TRBV28,TRBJ2-7,.,TGTGCCAGCCAACTAGCTCGCGAGCAGTACTTC,CASQLAREQYF
.,TRBV12-3/TRBV12-4,TRBJ2-3,.,TGTGCCAGCAACTCGGGCGGCACAGATACGCAGTATTTT,CASNSGGTDTQYF
.,TRBV20-1,TRBJ2-1,TRBD2,TGCAGTGCTAGGCCCCTAGCGGGAGGCTACAATGAGCAGTTCTTC,CSARPLAGGYNEQFF
.,TRBV19,TRBJ1-1,TRBD1,TGTGCCAGTAGTATAAGGGGGCAAGGGAACACTGAAGCTTTCTTT,CASSIRGQGNTEAFF
.,TRBV6-1,TRBJ2-1,.,TGTGCCAGCAGTTATAGGACTCCCTACAATGAGCAGTTCTTC,CASSYRTPYNEQFF
few,TRBV11-2,TRBJ1-2,.,TGTGCCAGCAACTCCATTTCCGGGGCCGCGGGTGGCTACACCTTC,CASNSISGAAGGYTF
.,TRBV24-1,TRBJ1-3,.,TGTGCCACCAGTGATCCAAGGAGCTCTGGAAACACCATATATTTT,CATSDPRSSGNTIYF
.,TRBV20-1,TRBJ2-3,.,TGCAGTGCTAGAGTAGGGCAGACAGATACGCAGTATTTT,CSARVGQTDTQYF
.,TRBV19,TRBJ2-2,.,TGTGCCAGTAGTATTATCGGGCAGGGAAGGGACACCGGGGAGCTGTTTTTT,CASSIIGQGRDTGELFF
many,TRBV7-2,TRBJ1-6,.,TGTGCCAGCAGCTTAACTCACGGGCTGAATTCACCCCTCCACTTT,CASSLTHGLNSPLHF
.,TRBV20-1,TRBJ1-2,.,TGCAGTGCTGCTACCCGGGAGGACTATGGCTACACCTTC,CSAATREDYGYTF
many,TRBV12-3/TRBV12-4,TRBJ2-7,.,TGTGCCAGCACCAAAGCGACTGACAACTCCTACGAGCAGTACTTC,CASTKATDNSYEQYF
few,TRBV4-3,TRBJ1-5,.,TGCGCCAGCAGCCAAAGAAGGGAGGACCAGCCCCAGCATTTT,CASSQRREDQPQHF
.,TRBV29-1,TRBJ2-7,TRBD1,TGCAGCGCAGAGACAGGGGCCTACGAGCAGTACTTC,CSAETGAYEQYF
few,TRBV24-1,TRBJ1-2,.,TGTGCCACCAGTGAGGCGGGGAGCTATGGCTACACCTTC,CATSEAGSYGYTF
.,TRBV28,TRBJ1-1,.,TGTGCCAGCAGTCCCCAGGATAGGCGGGACACTGAAGCTTTCTTT,CASSPQDRRDTEAFF
many,TRBV28,TRBJ2-1,.,TGTGCCAGCAGTTTAAGGATGGGAGTAACTCTCGACCGCTCCTACAATGAGCAGTTCTTC,CASSLRMGVTLDRSYNEQFF